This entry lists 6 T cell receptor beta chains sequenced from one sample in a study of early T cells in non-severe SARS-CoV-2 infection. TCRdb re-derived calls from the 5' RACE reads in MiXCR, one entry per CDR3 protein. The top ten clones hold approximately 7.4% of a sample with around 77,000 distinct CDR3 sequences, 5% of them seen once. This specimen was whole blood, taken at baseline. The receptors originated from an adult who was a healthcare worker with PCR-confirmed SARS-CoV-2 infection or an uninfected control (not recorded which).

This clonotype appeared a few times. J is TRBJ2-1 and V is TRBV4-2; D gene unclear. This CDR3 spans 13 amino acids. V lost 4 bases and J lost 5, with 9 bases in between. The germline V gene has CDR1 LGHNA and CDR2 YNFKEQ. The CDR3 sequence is CASSPYLDNEQFF. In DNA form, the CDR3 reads TGTGCCAGCAGCCCTTACTTAGACAATGAGCAGTTCTTC.

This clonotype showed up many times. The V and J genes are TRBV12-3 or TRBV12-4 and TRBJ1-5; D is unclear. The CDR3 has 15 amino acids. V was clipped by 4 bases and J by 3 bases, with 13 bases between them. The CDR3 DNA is TGTGCCAGCAGTTCCCCAACGGGGATCAATCAGCCCCAGCATTTT. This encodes CASSSPTGINQPQHF.

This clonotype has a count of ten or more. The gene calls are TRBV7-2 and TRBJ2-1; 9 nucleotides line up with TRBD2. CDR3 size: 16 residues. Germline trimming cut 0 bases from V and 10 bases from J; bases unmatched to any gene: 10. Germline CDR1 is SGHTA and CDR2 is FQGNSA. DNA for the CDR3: TGTGCCAGCAGCTTAGCAGGGTATAGCGGGAGTGTCGAGCAGTTCTTC. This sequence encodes CASSLAGYSGSVEQFF.

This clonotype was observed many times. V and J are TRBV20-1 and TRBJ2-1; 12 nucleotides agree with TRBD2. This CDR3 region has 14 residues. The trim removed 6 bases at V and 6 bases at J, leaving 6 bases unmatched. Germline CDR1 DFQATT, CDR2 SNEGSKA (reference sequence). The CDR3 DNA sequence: TGCAGTGCAGGGACTAGCGGGTCGCGCAATGAGCAGTTCTTC. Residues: CSAGTSGSRNEQFF.

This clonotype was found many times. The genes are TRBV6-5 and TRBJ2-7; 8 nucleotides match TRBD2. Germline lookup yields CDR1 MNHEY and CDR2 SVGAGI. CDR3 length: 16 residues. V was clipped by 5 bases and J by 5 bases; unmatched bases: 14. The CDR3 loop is CASSTLLGRTSHEQYF. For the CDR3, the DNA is TGTGCCAGCAGTACGCTACTCGGACGGACTAGCCACGAGCAGTACTTC.

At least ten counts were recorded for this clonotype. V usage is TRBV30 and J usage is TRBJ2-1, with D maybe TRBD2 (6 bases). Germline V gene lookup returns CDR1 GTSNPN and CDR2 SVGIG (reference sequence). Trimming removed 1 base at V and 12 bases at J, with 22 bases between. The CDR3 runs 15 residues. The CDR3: CAWSELESGGTVQFF. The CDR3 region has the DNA TGTGCCTGGAGTGAGCTAGAGTCTGGAGGGACGGTGCAGTTCTTC.